A selection of T cell receptor beta chains follows, all from one sample in a study of PD-1 blockade in classical Hodgkin lymphoma. Sequencing used immunoSEQ multiplex PCR; TCRdb keeps in-frame clones, though not all of them. The data show almost 85,000 clones, with roughly 90% seen just once and less than 25% held by the top ten. The sample here was peripheral blood mononuclear cells (PBMCs), taken at baseline. Receptors originate from a human donor with classical Hodgkin lymphoma. CDR3s include the opening cysteine and the closing phenylalanine or tryptophan. The D gene is left open where the match is weak. The size entry is marked missing in some rows and otherwise reads once, few, many or a size class.

TRBV7-9	.	TRBJ2-7	.	TGTGCCAGCAGCCCCCCAGGGACCTGGGAGCAGTACTTC	CASSPPGTWEQYF
TRBV29-1	.	TRBJ2-1	.	TGCAGCGCCGGCGGAGGGCGGGCCGACAATGAGCAGTTCTTC	CSAGGGRADNEQFF
TRBV19	once	TRBJ2-6	.	TGTGCCAGTAGTATGGTCTCTGGGGCCAACGTCCTGACTTTC	CASSMVSGANVLTF
TRBV11-3	once	TRBJ2-1	.	TGTGCCAGCAGCTCTCGAGCGGCAACCCTTCAAGGCAATGAGCAGTTCTTC	CASSSRAATLQGNEQFF
TRBV6-6	.	TRBJ1-4	.	TGTGCCAGCAGTTACTCCAGGGGAACTACTGGGGAAAAACTGTTTTTT	CASSYSRGTTGEKLFF
TRBV27	.	TRBJ2-1	.	TGTGCCAGCAGTTTAGAGGGAGTCGCGAATGAGCAGTTCTTC	CASSLEGVANEQFF
TRBV6-6	.	TRBJ1-2	.	TGTGCCAGCAGTCAGCCCGGGGCCAACTATGGCTACACCTTC	CASSQPGANYGYTF
TRBV27	.	TRBJ1-3	.	TGTGCCAGCAGTCCCCAGGGGACAACTTTCCCGGGCTCTGGAAACACCATATATTTT	CASSPQGTTFPGSGNTIYF
TRBV10-2	.	TRBJ2-3	.	TGCGCCAGCCGAACAGATACGCAGTATTTT	CASRTDTQYF
TRBV5-1	.	TRBJ2-7	.	TGCGCCAGCAGCTCAGACTTTGCCAACTACGAGCAGTACTTC	CASSSDFANYEQYF
TRBV6-1	.	TRBJ2-1	.	TGTGCCAGCGGGTACGACACCTCCTACAATGAGCAGTTCTTC	CASGYDTSYNEQFF
TRBV6-1	.	TRBJ1-1	.	TGTGCCACCCAAGGTACACGGAACACTGAAGCTTTCTTT	CATQGTRNTEAFF
TRBV7-9	.	TRBJ2-1	TRBD2	TGTGCCAGCATACTAGCGCAATCCTATGGGGGCTCCTACAATGAGCAGTTCTTC	CASILAQSYGGSYNEQFF
TRBV7-9	.	TRBJ1-1	.	TGTGCCAGCAGCCACACCGCGAACACTGAAGCTTTCTTT	CASSHTANTEAFF
TRBV5-1	.	TRBJ2-2	TRBD2	TGCGCCAGCAGCTTGGGGACTAGCGGGAGTAAGGGCGGGGAGCTGTTTTTT	CASSLGTSGSKGGELFF
TRBV2	.	TRBJ1-2	.	TGTGCCAGCAGTTTAAAAACTGGTAGTCGTGGCTACACCTTC	CASSLKTGSRGYTF
TRBV4-1	.	TRBJ1-2	.	TGCGCCAGCAGCCAAGAGGGGCGGGGGGGCGCATATGGCTACACCTTC	CASSQEGRGGAYGYTF
TRBV6-5	.	TRBJ2-5	.	TGTGCCAGCAGTTACGGGCTAGGGCTCGCCCAGTACTTC	CASSYGLGLAQYF
TRBV30	.	TRBJ1-5	.	TGTGCCTGGAGTGCCGGAGAGGGCAATCAGCCCCAGCATTTT	CAWSAGEGNQPQHF
TRBV7-9	.	TRBJ2-6	.	TGTGCCAGCAGCTACCCTCTAACAGGGTTCCCTTCTGGGGCCAACGTCCTGACTTTC	CASSYPLTGFPSGANVLTF
TRBV6-6	.	TRBJ1-4	.	TGTGCCACCACCGGGGGTGGTGAAAAACTGTTTTTT	CATTGGGEKLFF
TRBV11-2	.	TRBJ2-3	.	TGTGCCAGCAGCTTAGATGGGGGAGATACGCAGTATTTT	CASSLDGGDTQYF
TRBV6-1	.	TRBJ2-1	.	TGTGCCAGCAGTGAATTAAGCGGTCCCTACAATGAGCAGTTCTTC	CASSELSGPYNEQFF
TRBV7-9	.	TRBJ2-1	TRBD2	TGTGCCAGCAGCCTAGCGGGAGGCGGGAAATATGAGCAGTTCTTC	CASSLAGGGKYEQFF